The 24 T cell receptor beta chains in this list originate from one sample, sequenced in a study of CD8+CD57+ T cells in acquired aplastic anemia. Patients picked for sequencing had shown CD8+CD57+ cell expansion detected by flow cytometry. CDR3 and TCR beta VDJ profiling relied on a genomic DNA template. TCRdb passed the reads through MiXCR, listing each CDR3 protein once. The sample yields hundreds of thousands of distinct CDR3 sequences, under 40% seen once. Material: sorted CD4+, CD8+, or CD8+CD57+ T cells (not recorded which) from PBMCs. These receptors all come from a human donor with aplastic anemia.

Turning to this clonotype: The junction departs from germline at one end; a sequencing error may be responsible. V gene TRBV6-1 combines with J gene TRBJ1-6, with a possible D match to TRBD1 (5 bases). This CDR3 spans 16 amino acids. Germline lookup yields CDR1 MNHNS and CDR2 SASEGT. The CDR3 region has the DNA TGTGCCAGCAGCCGGGGGGGGATATCCTCTAATTCACCCCTCCACTTT. Its protein product is CASSRGGISSNSPLHF.

There are a few counts of this clonotype. V gene TRBV6-1 combines with J gene TRBJ1-5; D is unresolved. The CDR3 covers 15 residues. Germline CDR1 is MNHNS and CDR2 is SASEGT. V dropped 2 bases and J dropped 7 bases, with 15 bases sitting between them. DNA of the CDR3: TGTGCCAGCAGTGAAAACAGTTTGACTAGACAGCCCCAGCATTTT. As protein: CASSENSLTRQPQHF.

This clonotype showed up many times. The chain recombines TRBV7-2 with TRBJ1-5, with D possibly being TRBD1 (6 bases). The V end lost 1 base, the J end lost 4 bases, and 11 bases lay between the germline ends. The germline V gene encodes CDR1 SGHTA and CDR2 FQGNSA. The CDR3 loop spans 15 amino acids. Here the CDR3 DNA reads TGTGCCAGCAGCTTAGTTGGGACAACAAATCAGCCCCAGCATTTT. Protein: CASSLVGTTNQPQHF.

CDR3 protein: CASSFGPSYEQYF. The CDR3 bases are TGTGCCAGTAGTTTTGGACCCTCCTACGAGCAGTACTTC. J is TRBJ2-7 and V is TRBV19; the D is unclear. The germline CDR1 and CDR2 sequences are LNHDA and SQIVND (reference sequence). V lost 5 bases, J lost 0 bases, and 8 bases lay in between. This CDR3 comprises 13 residues. Looking up the rest from reference TRBV19 and TRBJ2-7 gives the full variable domain: DGGITQSPKYLFRKEGQNVTLSCEQNLNHDAMYWYRQDPGQGLRLIYYSQIVNDFQKGDIAEGYSVSREKKESFPLTVTSAQKNPTAFYLCASSFGPSYEQYFGPGTRLTVT.

The chain combines TRBV11-1 with TRBJ2-3, with 9 bases aligning to TRBD2. CDR1 and CDR2 (germline): SGHAT, FQDESV (reference sequence). V dropped 5 bases and J dropped 5; count of bases not matched to a gene: 11. This CDR3 is built from 16 residues. Written as DNA, the CDR3 is TGTGCCAGCAGCCGCCTCTTAGCGGGGGCCCTAGATACGCAGTATTTT. This sequence encodes CASSRLLAGALDTQYF.

The rearrangement links TRBV5-1 to TRBJ1-1; tentative D call: TRBD1 (5 bases). CDR3 length equals 13 residues. V was clipped by 3 bases and J by 8 bases, with 14 bases between them. The germline V gene encodes CDR1 SGHRS and CDR2 YFSETQ. The CDR3 loop is CASSWETRTEAFF. DNA for the CDR3: TGCGCCAGCAGCTGGGAAACCCGGACAGAAGCTTTCTTT.

V gene TRBV20-1 combines with J gene TRBJ2-4, with D unresolved. Between the trimmed V and J ends, which lost 6 bases and 2 bases, there was a span of 14 bases. The CDR3 loop spans 14 amino acids. CDR1 is DFQATT and CDR2 is SNEGSKA in the germline V gene (reference sequence). The CDR3 reads CSASRDVTKNIQYF. The CDR3, as DNA: TGCAGTGCATCTAGGGATGTGACCAAAAACATTCAGTACTTC.

This clonotype was seen only a few times. The V call is TRBV6-1, the J call TRBJ2-7, with 8 bases matching TRBD2. Germline CDR1 and CDR2: MNHNS and SASEGT. The CDR3 runs to 15 residues. V was clipped by 6 bases and J by 0 bases; unmatched bases: 7. CDR3 nucleotides: TGTGCCAGCAGCCGTACTAGCGGAGGCTCCTACGAGCAGTACTTC. It codes for CASSRTSGGSYEQYF.

The chain combines TRBV5-1 with TRBJ2-2, with 13 bases aligning to TRBD2. This CDR3 has 16 residues. Trimming removed 4 bases from V and 5 bases from J; junction bases left unmatched: 5. CDR1 and CDR2 (germline): SGHRS, YFSETQ. In DNA, the CDR3 is TGCGCCAGCAGCAGGACTAGCGGGAGAGGAACCGGGGAGCTGTTTTTT. Protein: CASSRTSGRGTGELFF.

This clonotype showed up many times. The V gene is TRBV2, the J gene TRBJ2-7, with 7 bases identical to TRBD2. The CDR3 contains 14 residues. Trimming took 2 bases from V and 4 from J; bases not matched to a gene: 5. Germline V gene data show CDR1 as SNHLY and CDR2 as FYNNEI. The CDR3 is CASSEPSGLYEQYF. The DNA for the CDR3 is TGTGCCAGCAGTGAACCTAGCGGACTATACGAGCAGTACTTC.

The chain carries TRBV6-1 and TRBJ1-2; TRBD1 might be the D (5 bases). This CDR3 contains 16 residues. V lost 0 bases and J lost 3, with 14 bases in between. CDR1 is MNHNS and CDR2 is SASEGT in the germline V gene. The CDR3 region has the DNA TGTGCCAGCAGTGAAGCCTCTGGGACGGGGTACTATGGCTACACCTTC. This gives the protein CASSEASGTGYYGYTF.

The rearrangement joins TRBV13 to TRBJ1-2, with a tentative D call TRBD1 (6 bases). The CDR3 length is 17 residues. Germline CDR1 PRHDT, CDR2 FYEKMQ (reference sequence). Trimming removed 3 bases from V and 3 bases from J, with 20 bases in between. In nucleotides, the CDR3 is TGTGCCAGCAGCTTTTATTGGAAGACAGGCCCGGACTATGGCTACACCTTC. It specifies CASSFYWKTGPDYGYTF.

The V gene is TRBV20-1, the J gene TRBJ2-7; 14 bases are a match to TRBD2. Germline loops: CDR1 DFQATT, CDR2 SNEGSKA (reference sequence). There are 15 residues in the CDR3. The V and J ends lost 5 bases and 9 bases, in that order; junction bases with no gene match: 12. The CDR3 sequence is CSAGGTSGSKNGQYF. For the CDR3, the DNA is TGCAGTGCTGGGGGGACTAGCGGGAGCAAGAACGGGCAGTACTTC.

CDR3 sequence: CASGEVQAANYGYTF. The CDR3 nucleotides are TGTGCCAGCGGAGAAGTCCAGGCAGCTAACTATGGCTACACCTTC. The rearrangement uses TRBV9 and TRBJ1-2, with D unclear. Trimming stripped 7 bases from V and 0 bases from J, with 16 bases between. The germline gives CDR1 SGDLS, CDR2 YYNGEE. This CDR3 spans 15 amino acids.

This clonotype was counted many times. The V and J genes are TRBV10-3 and TRBJ1-1; D is perhaps TRBD1 (5 bases). Germline V gene sequence: CDR1 ENHRY, CDR2 SYGVKD. V shed 7 bases and J shed 4 bases, with 13 bases lying between them. There are 13 residues in the CDR3. In DNA form, the CDR3 reads TGTGCCATCAAGTTGGTCGGGGGCACTGAAGCTTTCTTT. Translation gives CAIKLVGGTEAFF.

The chain couples TRBV19 to TRBJ2-1; no definite D call. The V gene lost 3 bases and the J gene lost 11 bases, with 11 bases spanning the gap. The CDR3 sequence is 12 residues long. Germline V gene lookup returns CDR1 LNHDA and CDR2 SQIVND (reference sequence). CDR3 nucleotide sequence: TGTGCCAGTAGTATGAGTGATAGTCAGCAGTTCTTC. Protein: CASSMSDSQQFF.

The V and J genes are TRBV6-5 and TRBJ1-6; the match to TRBD1 covers 8 bases. The V gene's germline CDR1 is MNHEY and CDR2 SVGAGI. CDR3 length: 13 residues. With 4 bases clipped from V and 7 bases from J, the junction kept 0 bases outside the gene matches. The CDR3 nucleotides are TGTGCCAGCAGTTGGACAGGGAATTCACCCCTCCACTTT. This codes for CASSWTGNSPLHF.

The chain couples TRBV4-3 to TRBJ2-3; D ambiguous. Looked up from germline, CDR1 is LGHNA and CDR2 is YSLEER. The length of the CDR3 is 15 residues. Between the trimmed V and J ends, which lost 1 base and 0 bases, there was a span of 8 bases. The DNA of the CDR3 is TGCGCCAGCAGCCAAGCCGGAGCTAGCACAGATACGCAGTATTTT. It encodes CASSQAGASTDTQYF.

The chain couples TRBV13 to TRBJ1-2; perhaps TRBD1 as D (6 bases). V dropped 8 bases and J dropped 1 base, with 17 bases sitting between them. Looked up from germline, CDR1 is PRHDT and CDR2 is FYEKMQ (reference sequence). This CDR3 is built from 15 residues. The CDR3 loop reads CASESGAAGNYGYTF. Here the CDR3 DNA reads TGTGCCAGCGAGTCAGGGGCCGCCGGTAACTATGGCTACACCTTC.

The sample holds many counts of this clonotype. This chain links TRBV24-1 with TRBJ2-7; D unclear. The CDR3 loop spans 13 amino acids. V was pared by 4 bases and J by 0 bases, with 6 bases between. CDR1 is KGHDR, CDR2 SFDVKD, per germline. CDR3 nucleotide sequence: TGTGCCACCAGTGACTCAAGCTCCTACGAGCAGTACTTC. This sequence encodes CATSDSSSYEQYF.

This chain connects TRBV7-3 to TRBJ2-1, with 7 nucleotides matching TRBD2. Germline CDR1 reads SGHTA; CDR2 reads FQGTGA. J lost 4 bases, V lost 0 bases, and 3 bases had no gene match. The CDR3 has 15 residues. The CDR3 is CASSLTPSGYNEQFF. CDR3 DNA sequence: TGTGCCAGCAGCTTAACGCCTAGCGGATACAATGAGCAGTTCTTC.

This clonotype was seen repeatedly, ten times or more. The chain is built from TRBV19 and TRBJ2-5, with TRBD2 matching over 7 bases. Germline lookup yields CDR1 LNHDA and CDR2 SQIVND (reference sequence). The CDR3 spans 15 residues. V lost 3 bases to trimming and J lost 2 bases; unmatched junction nucleotides: 6. In nucleotides, the CDR3 is TGTGCCAGTAGTATCGGAGCGGGGAAACAAGAGACCCAGTACTTC. It translates to CASSIGAGKQETQYF.

To note about this clonotype: The junction and the germline gene differ at one end; a read error may be behind it. This chain connects TRBV7-6 to TRBJ1-2; TRBD1 might be the D (5 bases). This CDR3 region has 11 residues. CDR1 and CDR2 from the germline V gene are SGHVS and FNYEAQ. The CDR3 coding sequence is TGTGCCAGCAAGAGGGACTCCTTCCTTTTATTC. It translates to CASKRDSFLLF. Drawing the rest from reference TRBV7-6 and TRBJ1-2, the complete variable domain is GAGVSQSPRYKVTKRGQDVALRCDPISGHVSLYWYRQALGQGPEFLTYFNYEAQQDKSGLPNDRFSAERPEGSISTLTIQRTEQRDSAMYRCASKRDSFLLFGSGTRLTVV.

Concerning this clonotype: This could be a read error, since a much larger clone is one nucleotide away. This chain connects TRBV7-2 to TRBJ2-7, with 10 bases that match TRBD2. The germline V gene has CDR1 SGHTA and CDR2 FQGNSA. CDR3 length: 16 amino acids. CDR3 nucleotide sequence: TGTGCCAGCCGCTTAGCGCCATTAGCGGGGGGCCACGAGCAGTACTTC. Its translation is CASRLAPLAGGHEQYF. Using reference TRBV7-2 and TRBJ2-7 for the parts outside the CDR3, the full variable domain is GAGVSQSPSNKVTEKGKDVELRCDPISGHTALYWYRQSLGQGLEFLIYFQGNSAPDKSGLPSDRFSAERTGGSVSTLTIQRTQQEDSAVYLCASRLAPLAGGHEQYFGPGTRLTVT.